This TCR beta chain is drawn from a study of OX40 agonist ivuxolimab in advanced cancers. The wider study: The patients' treatment was ivuxolimab, an agonistic anti-OX40 (CD134) antibody. Two cutaneous melanoma patients and one hepatocellular carcinoma patient, three in all, had partial responses. Study results and limitations: Some nonresponders additionally presented with little normalized T-cell clonal expansion.

V trimming: 3 bases; J trimming: 6 bases; junction bases outside the gene matches: 10. Germline CDR1 reads SGHRS; CDR2 reads YFSETQ. The CDR3 length is 16 residues. Generated by immunoSEQ multiplex PCR, the TCRdb table keeps only in-frame clones and is missing some. This table holds around 40,000 clones, more than 80% found once. This clone was seen a single time. The antigen is not known. The cohort excluded patients with autoimmune disease history or systemic immunosuppression. This sequence joins TRBV5-1 and TRBJ2-3; 10 bases map to TRBD2. The sequenced sample was CD4+ or CD8+ T cells sorted from blood, obtained in a trial of the OX40 agonist ivuxolimab. The TCR was taken from an adult with an advanced solid tumor such as melanoma, head and neck, liver or kidney cancer. CDR3 DNA sequence: TGCGCCAGCAGCTACACGGGACTAGCGTCTGCGGATACGCAGTATTTT. Encoded protein: CASSYTGLASADTQYF.